Described below is a single T cell receptor (beta chain) sequence and its context. Its antigen is unknown. The data originate from a study of CD8 T cells in Susac syndrome. General observations from the study: That the number of individuals in its TCR sequencing and HLA analysis was relatively small was acknowledged by the study.

Germline-derived CDR1 and CDR2 are SEHNR and FQNEAQ (reference sequence). The CDR3 covers 16 residues. The V segment lost 5 bases and the J segment 4 bases; nucleotides outside the gene matches: 11. RNA amounts of about 0.45 to 1 ug underwent reverse transcription with random hexamers. The CDR3 of TCR beta was amplified by immunoSEQ multiplex PCR across 54 Vbeta and 13 Jbeta. TCRdb analysed the immunoSEQ multiplex PCR reads with MiXCR anew, one entry per CDR3 protein. Here the sample spans about 300,000 distinct CDR3 sequences, around 90% being singletons. J is TRBJ2-3 and V is TRBV7-9; 8 bases fit TRBD2. Sequenced input: CD4+ T cells from PBMCs. This clonotype was sampled from a human donor with multiple sclerosis. DNA for the CDR3: TGTGCCAGCAGCCCCCCGCCGGGACTAGGGGCAGATACGCAGTATTTT. As protein: CASSPPPGLGADTQYF.